The T cell receptor (beta chain) described here comes from a study of T cell responses to AZD1222 COVID-19 vaccine. Study overall: Timing groups of about 4 and about 12 weeks for second doses were pooled. Study conclusions and caveats: Repertoire sampling occurred only after the peak T cell response.

Libraries were prepared by immunoSEQ multiplex PCR; TCRdb keeps only in-frame clonotypes and omits some of them. The data hold some 90,000 clones, with about 88% observed a single time. Trimming cost V 0 bases and J 0 bases, with 9 bases left between them. CDR1 and CDR2 from the germline V gene are SGDLS and YYNGEE. The CDR3 contains 15 residues. About this clone: Its target is unknown.

The origin of this receptor is an adult in good health. V and J are TRBV9 and TRBJ1-2; no definite D call. Here the sequenced sample was peripheral blood, taken on day 0 of AZD1222 vaccination. As DNA, the CDR3 is TGTGCCAGCAGCGTAGCTGAGGCAGCTAACTATGGCTACACCTTC. Translated, it gives CASSVAEAANYGYTF.